This TCR beta chain was sequenced for a study of CD8 T cells in Susac syndrome. The study's findings and limits: The Susac syndrome CD4+ T cell repertoires displayed no clonal expansion.

A quantity of about 0.45 to 1 ug RNA underwent reverse transcription using random hexamers. Amplification of TCR beta CDR3 used immunoSEQ multiplex PCR across 54 Vbeta and 13 Jbeta. Using its own MiXCR run on the immunoSEQ multiplex PCR reads, TCRdb lists one record per CDR3 protein. The table lists tens of thousands of distinct CDR3 sequences, 90% to 95% of them singletons, with about 0.53% in the top ten. To note about this clonotype: No antigen is known for it.

There are 17 residues in the CDR3. V lost 1 base to trimming and J lost 3 bases, with 22 bases between them. Germline CDR1 and CDR2: DFQATT and SNEGSKA (reference sequence). Diagnostic criteria for definite or probable disease, in their recently defined form, were met by the patients with Susac syndrome. The CD8+ and CD4+ T cells were isolated magnetically using a negative isolation approach, whereas the TEMRA cells were enriched by FACS. Sequenced sample: CD4+ T cells from PBMCs. This sequence was found in a human donor with Susac syndrome. The J gene is TRBJ2-7, the V gene TRBV20-1; the D is unclear. The CDR3 loop reads CSARGSHNNLNIYEQYF. CDR3 in DNA: TGCAGTGCTAGAGGTTCGCACAACAACCTAAATATCTACGAGCAGTACTTC.